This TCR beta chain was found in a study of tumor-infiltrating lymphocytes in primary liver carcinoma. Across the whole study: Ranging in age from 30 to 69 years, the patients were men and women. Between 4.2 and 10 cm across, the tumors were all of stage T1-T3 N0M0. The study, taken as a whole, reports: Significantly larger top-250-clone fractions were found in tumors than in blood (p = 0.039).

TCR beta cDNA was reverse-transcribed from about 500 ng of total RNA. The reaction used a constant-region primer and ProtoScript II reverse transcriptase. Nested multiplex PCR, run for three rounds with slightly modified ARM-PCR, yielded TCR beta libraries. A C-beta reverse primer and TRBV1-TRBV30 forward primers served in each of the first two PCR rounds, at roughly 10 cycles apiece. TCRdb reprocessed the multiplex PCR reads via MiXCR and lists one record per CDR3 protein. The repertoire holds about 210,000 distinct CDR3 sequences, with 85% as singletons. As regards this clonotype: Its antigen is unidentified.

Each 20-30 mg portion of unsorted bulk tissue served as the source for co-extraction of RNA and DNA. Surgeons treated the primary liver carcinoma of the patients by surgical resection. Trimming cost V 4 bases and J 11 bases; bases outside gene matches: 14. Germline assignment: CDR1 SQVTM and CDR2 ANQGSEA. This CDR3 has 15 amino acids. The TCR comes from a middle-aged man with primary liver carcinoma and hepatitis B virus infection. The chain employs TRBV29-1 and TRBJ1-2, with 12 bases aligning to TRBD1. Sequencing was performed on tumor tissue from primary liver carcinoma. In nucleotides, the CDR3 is TGCAGCGTTGTATACACCGGGACAGGGGGCTTGGGTTACACCTTC. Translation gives CSVVYTGTGGLGYTF.